This T cell receptor beta chain emerged from a study of blood T cell repertoires in COVID-19. The CDR3 totals 14 residues. Trimming cost V 3 bases and J 0 bases; bases outside gene matches: 2. Germline V gene data show CDR1 as SGHTA and CDR2 as FQGNSA. Profiling relied on immunoSEQ multiplex PCR, and the TCRdb table lists in-frame clones only, not all of them. The sample consists of 95,000 to 100,000 clones, 85% to 90% of them appearing once. Patients from Seattle were sampled longitudinally, starting during active infection. The source material was peripheral blood. This receptor was identified in a human donor with COVID-19, enrolled during active disease. The donor label of this sample is uncertain. This chain links TRBV7-2 with TRBJ2-7; 7 bases align to TRBD2. CDR3 DNA sequence: TGTGCCAGCAGCTTTCTAGCGGCCTCCTACGAGCAGTACTTC. Encoded protein: CASSFLAASYEQYF. Combining the CDR3 with reference TRBV7-2 and TRBJ2-7 gives the whole variable domain GAGVSQSPSNKVTEKGKDVELRCDPISGHTALYWYRQSLGQGLEFLIYFQGNSAPDKSGLPSDRFSAERTGGSVSTLTIQRTQQEDSAVYLCASSFLAASYEQYFGPGTRLTVT.